The present TCR beta chain was sequenced within a study of beta chain features in type 1 diabetes. Study findings and constraints: For type 1 diabetes patients, VDJ junctions showed fewer insertions and more deletions. Type 1 diabetes patients showed a moderate but significant shortening of TCRB CDR3s in all four CD4+ subsets.

This clone was seen more than once but under ten times. Its cognate antigen is unknown. Germline V gene sequence: CDR1 KGHSH, CDR2 LQKENI. This CDR3 has 15 residues. V gave up 2 bases and J gave up 5 bases, with 15 bases separating them. Expressed TCRB transcripts were sequenced after all isolated RNA was converted to cDNA. Only in-frame clones appear in the TCRdb table, and some are missing; sequencing was by immunoSEQ multiplex PCR. The table records 600,000 or so clones, 11% to 15% of them present only once. The rearrangement links TRBV18 to TRBJ1-1, with D uncertain. The origin of this receptor is a man between 18 and 29 years old with type 1 diabetes. Sequenced: naive CD4+ T cells from blood. CDR3 protein: CASSPGENPGTEAFF. DNA of the CDR3: TGTGCCAGCTCACCAGGCGAAAACCCGGGTACTGAAGCTTTCTTT.